This T cell receptor (beta chain) came from a study of metastatic and nonmetastatic thyroid tumors. Across the study: Repertoires from malignant and benign thyroid patients were compared across blood and tumor or nodule tissue.

V lost 8 bases and J 4 bases, leaving 20 bases between the germline ends. CDR3 length equals 16 residues. Germline values: CDR1 MDHEN, CDR2 SYDVKM. The sample holds a few counts of this clone. The entire patient cohort was treatment-naive prior to thyroid surgery. Through MiXCR, TCRdb re-clonotyped the PCR reads. The repertoire holds about 17,000 clones, roughly a quarter seen once, with roughly 15% in the top ten. The gene calls are TRBV28 and TRBJ2-2; no clear D. Sample: tumor tissue. This TCR came from a female donor with papillary thyroid cancer or a benign thyroid nodule (not recorded which). Some clones in this sample may be carry-over from other donors' samples. CDR3 region: CASSRIMNSFTGELFF. CDR3 nucleotide sequence: TGTGCCAGCTCTAGGATTATGAACTCTTTCACCGGGGAGCTGTTTTTT.